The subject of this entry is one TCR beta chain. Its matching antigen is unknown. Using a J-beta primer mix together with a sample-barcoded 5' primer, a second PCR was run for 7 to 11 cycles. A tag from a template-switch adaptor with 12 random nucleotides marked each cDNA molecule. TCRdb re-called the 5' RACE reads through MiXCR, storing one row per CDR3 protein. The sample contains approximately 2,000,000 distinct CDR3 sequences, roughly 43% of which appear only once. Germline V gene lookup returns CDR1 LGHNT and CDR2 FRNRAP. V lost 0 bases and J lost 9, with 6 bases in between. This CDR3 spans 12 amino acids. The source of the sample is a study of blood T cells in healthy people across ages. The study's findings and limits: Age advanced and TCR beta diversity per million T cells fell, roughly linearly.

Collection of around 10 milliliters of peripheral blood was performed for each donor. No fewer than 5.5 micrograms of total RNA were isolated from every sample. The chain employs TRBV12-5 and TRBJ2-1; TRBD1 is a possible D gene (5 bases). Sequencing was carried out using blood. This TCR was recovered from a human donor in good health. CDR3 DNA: TGTGCTAGTGGTTTGGTAGGGGTTGAGCAGTTCTTC. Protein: CASGLVGVEQFF. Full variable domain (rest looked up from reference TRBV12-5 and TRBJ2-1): DARVTQTPRHKVTEMGQEVTMRCQPILGHNTVFWYRQTMMQGLELLAYFRNRAPLDDSGMPKDRFSAEMPDATLATLKIQPSEPRDSAVYFCASGLVGVEQFFGPGTRLTVL.